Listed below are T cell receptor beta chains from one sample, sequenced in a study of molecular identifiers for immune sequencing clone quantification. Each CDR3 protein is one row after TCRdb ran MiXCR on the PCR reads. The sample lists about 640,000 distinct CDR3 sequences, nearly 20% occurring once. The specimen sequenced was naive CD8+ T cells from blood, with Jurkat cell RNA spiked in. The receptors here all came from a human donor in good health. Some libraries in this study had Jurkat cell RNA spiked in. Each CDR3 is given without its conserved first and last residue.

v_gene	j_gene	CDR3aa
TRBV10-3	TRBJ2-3	AISDPAQLGTQY
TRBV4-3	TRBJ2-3	ASSQDGAGAGTDTQY
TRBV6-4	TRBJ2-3	ASSYGGGTGTQY
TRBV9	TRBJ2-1	ASSGPKAGGTNEQF
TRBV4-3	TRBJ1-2	ASSQDHRSPNYGYT
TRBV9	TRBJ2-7	ASSLGSPTYEQY
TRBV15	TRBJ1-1	ATSRGRTGPLNTEAF
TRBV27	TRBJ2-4	ASSLRGSESIQY
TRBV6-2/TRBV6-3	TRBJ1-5	ASTGALDGSNQPQH
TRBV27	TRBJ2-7	ASSSPGLSLQQY
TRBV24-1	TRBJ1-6	ATRGRQGNSPLH
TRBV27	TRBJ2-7	ASRILAGGPYEQY
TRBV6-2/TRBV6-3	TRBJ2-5	ASSYLGTSGETQY
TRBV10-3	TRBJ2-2	ATPGQGAGELF
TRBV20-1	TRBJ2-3	SAREQNSGRLSDTQY
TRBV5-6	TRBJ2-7	ASSPRPAYEQY
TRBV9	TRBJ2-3	ASSAWTSGRDTRY
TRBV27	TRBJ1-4	ASSSDPRATNEKLF
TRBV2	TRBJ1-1	ASSELRLGTEAF
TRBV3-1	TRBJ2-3	ASRDKRWDRTDTQY
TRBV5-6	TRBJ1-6	ASSLVGQGVSPLH
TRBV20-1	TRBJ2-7	SANAELAGYSYEQY
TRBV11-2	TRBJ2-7	ASSLGQGVDEQY
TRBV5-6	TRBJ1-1	ASSLDVTGGTEAF
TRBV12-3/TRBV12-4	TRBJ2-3	ASSRGVPFTDTQY
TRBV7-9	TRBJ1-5	ASSPHSDQPQH
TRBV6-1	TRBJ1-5	ASSVGGRGANQPQH
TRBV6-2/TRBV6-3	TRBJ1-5	ASSYPSQERGRRQPQH
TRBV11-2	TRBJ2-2	ASRPLTSGSSVTGELF
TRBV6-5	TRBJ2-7	ASSPPGTGGEQY
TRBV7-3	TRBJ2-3	ASSLGTGGWEDTQY
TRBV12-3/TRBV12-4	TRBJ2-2	ASIPYEQGPAGELF
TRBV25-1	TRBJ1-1	ASSDSIARLKGTEAF
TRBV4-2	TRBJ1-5	ASSTDPGEPQH
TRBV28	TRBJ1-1	ASRLGVADTEAF
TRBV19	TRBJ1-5	ASSIRGSVVNQPQH
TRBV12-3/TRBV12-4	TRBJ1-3	ASRGGGGNTIY
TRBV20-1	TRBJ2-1	SANIWDQSWNEQF
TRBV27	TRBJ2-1	ASSRAVVYNEQF
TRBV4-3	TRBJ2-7	ASSQDLGPYEQY
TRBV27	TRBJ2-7	ASIPSGRGPWYEQY
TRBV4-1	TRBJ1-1	ASSQGQGTTEAF
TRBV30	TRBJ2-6	AWTVSGANVLT
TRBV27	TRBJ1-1	ASSSLMGRMSTKAF
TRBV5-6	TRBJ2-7	ASSLAGGFLYEQY
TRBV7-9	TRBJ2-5	ASSLAVSEGRETQY
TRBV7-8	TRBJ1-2	ASSSEQNYGYT
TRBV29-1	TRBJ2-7	SVEARTGGYEQY
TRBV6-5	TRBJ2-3	ACSYVHTQY
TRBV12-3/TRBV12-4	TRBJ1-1	ASSLSGRYAEAF